This paragraph reports one T cell receptor beta chain. The CDR3 has 17 amino acids. The germline CDR1 and CDR2 sequences are MRHNA and SNTAGT. Trimming took 4 bases from V and 2 from J, leaving 19 bases between them. This record comes from a study of T cells after somatic rescue of genetic block. Assay: immunoSEQ multiplex PCR; the TCRdb copy retains only in-frame clones and omits some. Of 85,000 to 100,000 clones listed, 85% to 90% are singletons. The source of this sequence is a woman between 18 and 30 years old. Sequencing input: peripheral blood mononuclear cells (PBMCs). V usage is TRBV6-4 and J usage is TRBJ2-3; maybe TRBD1 (6 bases). CDR3 loop: CASSVLPAGANTDTQYF. The CDR3 region has the DNA TGTGCCAGCAGTGTCCTTCCCGCAGGGGCGAACACAGATACGCAGTATTTT.